Following are 17 T cell receptor beta chains from one sample sequenced in a study of CD8 T cells in ankylosing spondylitis. TCRdb redid the calling of the 5' RACE reads with MiXCR, one entry per CDR3 protein. The sample has approximately 400,000 distinct CDR3 sequences; 26% are singletons. Findings of the study overall: Fewer than ten highly homologous variants made up a TCR beta motif, and this motif appeared characteristic of ankylosing spondylitis blood.

Their recognized antigens are unknown. The sequenced material came from blood, either unsorted or a sorted T cell fraction (not recorded which). The receptors were gathered from a male donor with ankylosing spondylitis.

The sample holds a few counts of this clonotype. The V call is TRBV20-1, the J call TRBJ2-1; 9 positions match TRBD2. The CDR3 has 12 amino acids. J was trimmed by 9 bases and V by 6 bases; bases with no gene match: 6. Germline V gene lookup returns CDR1 DFQATT and CDR2 SNEGSKA (reference sequence). The DNA of the CDR3 is TGCAGTGCGGACATAGCGGGAGTTGAGCAGTTCTTC. Its translation: CSADIAGVEQFF.

J is TRBJ1-1 and V is TRBV19; the D is unclear. The CDR3 spans 13 residues. Germline CDR1 and CDR2: LNHDA and SQIVND (reference sequence). V lost 5 bases to trimming and J lost 1 base, with 8 bases between them. The CDR3 reads CASSWAENTEAFF. The DNA of the CDR3 is TGTGCCAGTAGTTGGGCAGAGAACACTGAAGCTTTCTTT. The complete variable domain, with remaining parts taken from reference TRBV19 and TRBJ1-1, reads DGGITQSPKYLFRKEGQNVTLSCEQNLNHDAMYWYRQDPGQGLRLIYYSQIVNDFQKGDIAEGYSVSREKKESFPLTVTSAQKNPTAFYLCASSWAENTEAFFGQGTRLTVV.

The chain uses TRBV10-3 and TRBJ2-5; a possible D gene is TRBD2 (6 bases). The CDR3 spans 13 residues. Germline CDR1 ENHRY, CDR2 SYGVKD. Trimming took 3 bases from V and 5 from J, leaving 10 bases between them. CDR3 DNA: TGTGCCATCAGTGAAGAGGGGAGGGAGACCCAGTACTTC. Protein sequence: CAISEEGRETQYF.

This chain joins TRBV20-1 and TRBJ2-7; TRBD1 matches at 10 bases. The CDR3 runs to 13 residues. Looked up from germline, CDR1 is DFQATT and CDR2 is SNEGSKA (reference sequence). V lost 3 bases, J lost 6 bases, and 5 bases stayed unmatched. CDR3 DNA: TGCAGTGCTAGCCGGGACAGGGGACCCGAGCAGTACTTC. Encoded protein: CSASRDRGPEQYF.

This clonotype turned up a few times. The V gene is TRBV19, the J gene TRBJ1-1, with TRBD1 matching 7 bases. With V trimmed by 3 bases and J by 0 bases, 4 bases remained unmatched. The CDR3 sequence is 15 residues long. Germline V lookup: CDR1 LNHDA, CDR2 SQIVND (reference sequence). Here the CDR3 reads CASSITGVMNTEAFF. The DNA for the CDR3 is TGTGCCAGTAGTATCACAGGGGTCATGAACACTGAAGCTTTCTTT.

This clonotype appeared many times. This sequence joins TRBV9 and TRBJ1-5, with D unclear. The germline V and J ends were trimmed by 3 bases and 4 bases, with 8 bases remaining between them. The CDR3 runs 13 residues. Germline assignment: CDR1 SGDLS and CDR2 YYNGEE. The CDR3 region has the DNA TGTGCCAGCAGCGGGACGGATAATCAGCCCCAGCATTTT. Translated, it gives CASSGTDNQPQHF.

This clonotype was seen more than once but under ten times. The chain carries TRBV20-1 and TRBJ2-1; D is uncertain. CDR1 and CDR2 from the germline V gene are DFQATT and SNEGSKA (reference sequence). Trimming shortened V by 8 bases and J by 7 bases, and 15 bases separated the two germline ends. The CDR3 has 12 residues. The CDR3 DNA reads TGCAGTCAAAACAGATTAGAGAATGAGCAGTTCTTC. Translated: CSQNRLENEQFF.

The V gene is TRBV2, the J gene TRBJ2-5; perhaps TRBD1 as D (5 bases). Trimming removed 5 bases at V and 1 base at J, with 17 bases between. The CDR3 is 16 amino acids. Germline V lookup: CDR1 SNHLY, CDR2 FYNNEI. The CDR3 spells CASSFLKTAGQETQYF. Written as DNA, the CDR3 is TGTGCCAGCAGTTTTCTTAAGACAGCAGGCCAAGAGACCCAGTACTTC.

This clonotype was seen more than once but under ten times. The chain joins TRBV5-1 to TRBJ2-1; either TRBD1 or TRBD2 may supply D (6 bases each). The CDR3 consists of 16 residues. V lost 0 bases to trimming and J lost 0 bases, with 10 bases between them. Germline lookup yields CDR1 SGHRS and CDR2 YFSETQ. The CDR3 sequence: CASSLGGASSYNEQFF. The CDR3 DNA is TGCGCCAGCAGCTTGGGGGGGGCAAGCTCCTACAATGAGCAGTTCTTC.

This clonotype came up a few times. The rearrangement joins TRBV5-1 to TRBJ1-6, with 10 bases fitting TRBD1. V trimming: 3 bases; J trimming: 8 bases; junction bases outside the gene matches: 11. Germline CDR1 SGHRS, CDR2 YFSETQ. The CDR3 extends over 17 amino acids. The CDR3 loop is CASSSGQGRRGDSPLHF. In nucleotides, the CDR3 is TGCGCCAGCAGCTCGGGACAGGGGCGCAGAGGAGATTCACCCCTCCACTTT.

The rearrangement uses TRBV9 and TRBJ1-6, with 8 nucleotides matching TRBD1. Germline loops: CDR1 SGDLS, CDR2 YYNGEE. The trim removed 4 bases at V and 9 bases at J, leaving 12 bases unmatched. CDR3 length equals 16 residues. The CDR3 DNA is TGTGCCAGCAGCTCGAGGACAGGGATAAGTAGTTCACCCCTCCACTTT. Encoded protein: CASSSRTGISSSPLHF.

The chain combines TRBV15 with TRBJ1-1; TRBD1 agrees at 7 bases. Trimming at V came to 5 bases and at J to 0 bases, leaving 9 bases not matched to a gene. The germline V gene encodes CDR1 LNHNV and CDR2 YYDKDF (reference sequence). This CDR3 contains 16 residues. CDR3 nucleotides: TGTGCCACCAGCGCTGGGGACAGACTACTGAACACTGAAGCTTTCTTT. This translates into CATSAGDRLLNTEAFF.

As regards this clonotype: A junction boundary mismatches the germline segment, possibly from a read error. The chain uses TRBV29-1 and TRBJ2-2; a possible D gene is TRBD2 (6 bases). The CDR3 covers 13 residues. In germline, CDR1 is SQVTM, CDR2 ANQGSEA. In nucleotides, the CDR3 is TGCACCGTTGGGGAGGTTAACACCGGGGAGCTGTTTTTT. Protein sequence: CTVGEVNTGELFF.

This clonotype was observed many times. V usage is TRBV10-2 and J usage is TRBJ1-2; a possible D gene is TRBD1 (5 bases). Germline-derived CDR1 and CDR2 are WSHSY and SAAADI. Trimming removed 2 bases from V and 3 bases from J, with 7 bases in between. This CDR3 is 13 amino acids long. CDR3 nucleotide sequence: TGCGCCAGCAGTGAGGACAGTTACTATGGCTACACCTTC. This gives the protein CASSEDSYYGYTF.

In this sample, this clonotype turned up a few times. The J gene is TRBJ2-1, the V gene TRBV6-1; 8 bases agree with TRBD2. This CDR3 has 17 residues. Trimming at V came to 2 bases and at J to 0 bases, leaving 6 bases not matched to a gene. Germline loops: CDR1 MNHNS, CDR2 SASEGT. Here the CDR3 reads CASSEKLSGASYNEQFF. CDR3 DNA sequence: TGTGCCAGCAGTGAAAAGCTTAGCGGGGCCTCCTACAATGAGCAGTTCTTC.

This chain links TRBV11-2 with TRBJ1-1, with D maybe TRBD1 (5 bases). Per germline, CDR1 SGHAT and CDR2 FQNNGV. The CDR3 totals 15 residues. V dropped 2 bases and J dropped 7 bases, with 17 bases sitting between them. CDR3 bases: TGTGCCAGCAGCTTAACGGGACTTCCTCGCGGTGAAGCTTTCTTT. Translating it yields CASSLTGLPRGEAFF.

The chain employs TRBV20-1 and TRBJ2-7, with 7 bases lining up with TRBD1. Trimming at V came to 1 base and at J to 1 base, leaving 7 bases not matched to a gene. Germline loops: CDR1 DFQATT, CDR2 SNEGSKA (reference sequence). The CDR3 spans 15 residues. Here the CDR3 reads CSARVHRGGSYEQYF. The DNA of the CDR3 is TGCAGTGCTAGAGTCCACAGGGGTGGGTCCTACGAGCAGTACTTC.